This T cell receptor beta chain came from a study of identical twins. MiXCR was run by TCRdb on the 5' RACE reads, yielding one entry per CDR3 protein. The table has some 730,000 distinct CDR3 sequences, 15% to 20% seen once; the top ten hold around 12%. V lost 0 bases, J lost 7 bases, and 7 bases lay in between. The CDR3 runs to 13 residues. CDR1 is MNHEY and CDR2 is SVGAGI in the germline V gene. Separately, the same data were catalogued under a study of T cells expressing NK-cell markers.

The sequenced sample consisted of PBMCs. The clonotype comes from a woman aged 18 to 35 in good health. The chain uses TRBV6-5 and TRBJ2-1; no definite D call. The CDR3, as DNA: TGTGCCAGCAGTTACTCGACGTGGAATGAGCAGTTCTTC. This sequence encodes CASSYSTWNEQFF.